The 16 T cell receptor beta chains below come from one sample, sequenced in a study of vaccination effects on CD4 cells after COVID-19. Peptide-pool stimulation followed by sequencing identified expanded antigen-specific CD4+ clonotypes in the ViraFEST assay. The authors isolated CD4+ T cells after around nine days of culture. Participants were vaccinated with two doses of either the BNT162b2 or mRNA-1273 vaccine. Which antigens these TCRs recognize remains unknown. Only in-frame clones appear in the TCRdb table, and some are missing; sequencing was by immunoSEQ multiplex PCR. The table has about 30,000 clones, roughly 71% seen once; the top ten hold around a sixth. The starting material was CD4+ T cells from PBMCs cultured with HCoV-OC43 spike peptides, obtained after COVID-19 vaccination. Regarding subset: HCoV-OC43 spike overlapping peptide pool stimulation. These receptor sequences come from a human donor who received a COVID-19 vaccine.

The chain is built from TRBV6-5 and TRBJ1-1; possible D gene TRBD1, 5 bases. Trimming left V 6 bases short and J 10 bases short, with 18 bases between. Germline lookup yields CDR1 MNHEY and CDR2 SVGAGI. CDR3 length: 13 amino acids. In nucleotides, the CDR3 is TGTGCCAGCAGCCCCGACAGAGGGTTTGGAGCTTTCTTT. This encodes CASSPDRGFGAFF.

In its sample, this clone was seen a few times. The CDR3 coding sequence is TGCGCCAGCAGCTTGGCAGTCGTCGGGGGTGAAAAACTGTTTTTT. Translating gives CASSLAVVGGEKLFF. The chain links TRBV5-1 to TRBJ1-4; tentatively, D is TRBD1 (5 bases). V was pared by 0 bases and J by 7 bases, with 13 bases between. Germline assignment: CDR1 SGHRS and CDR2 YFSETQ. CDR3 size: 15 residues.

This clone counts as medium-sized. The chain joins TRBV5-4 to TRBJ1-3; possibly TRBD1 for D (6 bases). CDR1 and CDR2 (germline): SGHNT, YYREEE (reference sequence). Trimming cost V 4 bases and J 0 bases, with 14 bases left between them. This CDR3 has 16 amino acids. In DNA, the CDR3 is TGTGCCAGCAGCACCGGAGGGGGGGCCTCTGGAAACACCATATATTTT. It codes for CASSTGGGASGNTIYF.

The V and J genes are TRBV5-6 and TRBJ1-3; TRBD1 is a possible D gene (5 bases). Deletions cut 7 bases from V and 0 bases from J, with 17 bases between. This CDR3 region has 16 residues. CDR1 SGHDT and CDR2 YYEEEE come from the germline V gene. Here the CDR3 DNA reads TGTGCCAGCCAACTGGGGGTTAGTTTCTCTGGAAACACCATATATTTT. It specifies CASQLGVSFSGNTIYF.

The chain couples TRBV2 to TRBJ2-5; no clear D. V dropped 7 bases and J dropped 7 bases, with 16 bases sitting between them. The CDR3 extends over 13 amino acids. Per the germline V gene, CDR1 is SNHLY and CDR2 is FYNNEI. CDR3 DNA sequence: TGTGCCAGCAACGCCGAGCCAAGAGGGACCCAGTACTTC. This encodes CASNAEPRGTQYF.

The rearrangement joins TRBV6-5 to TRBJ2-5, with D possibly TRBD1 on 7 matching bases. V lost 5 bases and J lost 0, with 13 bases in between. The CDR3 sequence is 15 residues long. Per the germline V gene, CDR1 is MNHEY and CDR2 is SVGAGI. DNA of the CDR3: TGTGCCAGCAGTCCGACAGGGACTTACCAAGAGACCCAGTACTTC. Translated, it gives CASSPTGTYQETQYF.

This clone appeared a single time. This sequence joins TRBV5-6 and TRBJ1-1, with TRBD1 as a possible D gene (5 bases). With 4 bases removed from V and 4 bases from J, the gap between germline ends came to 14 bases. Germline-derived CDR1 and CDR2 are SGHDT and YYEEEE. This CDR3 has 14 amino acids. CDR3 sequence (DNA): TGTGCCAGCAGCCCTAGGAGGGGTAGCACTGAAGCTTTCTTT. This codes for CASSPRRGSTEAFF.

The rearrangement links TRBV2 to TRBJ2-1, with 8 bases fitting TRBD2. The CDR3 contains 19 residues. V lost 6 bases, J lost 0 bases, and 16 bases stayed unmatched. Germline-derived CDR1 and CDR2 are SNHLY and FYNNEI. CDR3 sequence reads: CASRKSSGPILSSYNEQFF. CDR3 DNA: TGTGCCAGCAGAAAGTCTAGCGGGCCTATCTTAAGCTCCTACAATGAGCAGTTCTTC. Using reference TRBV2 and TRBJ2-1 for the parts outside the CDR3, the full variable domain is EPEVTQTPSHQVTQMGQEVILRCVPISNHLYFYWYRQILGQKVEFLVSFYNNEISEKSEIFDDQFSVERPDGSNFTLKIRSTKLEDSAMYFCASRKSSGPILSSYNEQFFGPGTRLTVL.

This rearrangement joins TRBV18 to TRBJ2-2, with D unclear. This CDR3 spans 14 amino acids. V was trimmed by 4 bases and J by 2 bases, leaving 8 bases between them. Germline V CDR1 and CDR2: KGHSH, LQKENI. CDR3 coding DNA: TGTGCCAGCTCACTACTCTCTAACACCGGGGAGCTGTTTTTT. Amino acids: CASSLLSNTGELFF.

V and J are TRBV18 and TRBJ1-1; D gene ambiguous. Germline V gene lookup returns CDR1 KGHSH and CDR2 LQKENI. The CDR3 length is 13 residues. V lost 2 bases and J lost 1, with 5 bases in between. CDR3 sequence: CASSPAGNTEAFF. The CDR3 nucleotides read TGTGCCAGCTCACCAGCGGGGAACACTGAAGCTTTCTTT.

The chain joins TRBV28 to TRBJ2-7; 7 nucleotides align to TRBD1. Losses at the gene ends were 5 bases for V and 2 bases for J; bases not matched to a gene: 6. The CDR3 runs 14 residues. Germline V gene data show CDR1 as MDHEN and CDR2 as SYDVKM. The CDR3 DNA is TGTGCCAGCAGTACCTGGACAGGCACCTACGAGCAGTACTTC. It encodes CASSTWTGTYEQYF.

The sample holds a few counts of this clone. This chain connects TRBV27 to TRBJ1-1; D possibly corresponds to TRBD1 (5 bases). V lost 2 bases and J 7 bases, leaving 11 bases between the germline ends. CDR1 MNHEY and CDR2 SMNVEV come from the germline V gene (reference sequence). CDR3 length: 13 residues. The CDR3 region is CASSLHWQGEAFF. The CDR3, as DNA: TGTGCCAGCAGTTTACACTGGCAGGGTGAAGCTTTCTTT.

J is TRBJ1-5 and V is TRBV10-3, with D unclear. Trimming left V 2 bases short and J 6 bases short, with 14 bases between. CDR3 length: 15 residues. Germline CDR1 is ENHRY and CDR2 is SYGVKD. The CDR3 loop is CAISERVLVVQPQHF. Written as DNA, the CDR3 is TGTGCCATCAGTGAGCGAGTCCTCGTCGTTCAGCCCCAGCATTTT.

This clone appeared a single time. This sequence joins TRBV2 and TRBJ1-1, with TRBD1 as a possible D gene (5 bases). CDR1 and CDR2 (germline): SNHLY, FYNNEI. The CDR3 is made up of 11 amino acids. Trimming removed 11 bases at V and 3 bases at J, with 10 bases between. For the CDR3, the DNA is TGTGCCGGTGGCAGGGACACTGAAGCTTTCTTT. As protein: CAGGRDTEAFF. Using reference TRBV2 and TRBJ1-1 for the parts outside the CDR3, the full variable domain is EPEVTQTPSHQVTQMGQEVILRCVPISNHLYFYWYRQILGQKVEFLVSFYNNEISEKSEIFDDQFSVERPDGSNFTLKIRSTKLEDSAMYFCAGGRDTEAFFGQGTRLTVV.

CDR3: CASSPQSSYNSPLHF. In nucleotides, the CDR3 is TGTGCCAGCAGCCCGCAAAGCTCCTATAATTCACCCCTCCACTTT. The chain combines TRBV9 with TRBJ1-6; D ambiguous. CDR3 length: 15 amino acids. Germline CDR1 and CDR2: SGDLS and YYNGEE. Trimming pared 4 bases from V and 0 bases from J, leaving 8 bases between. The full variable domain, in which reference TRBV9 and TRBJ1-6 provide the parts outside the CDR3, is DSGVTQTPKHLITATGQRVTLRCSPRSGDLSVYWYQQSLDQGLQFLIQYYNGEERAKGNILERFSAQQFPDLHSELNLSSLELGDSALYFCASSPQSSYNSPLHFGNGTRLTVT.

The chain carries TRBV18 and TRBJ1-5, with a tentative D call TRBD1 (6 bases). The CDR3 contains 15 residues. With 0 bases removed from V and 4 bases from J, the gap between germline ends came to 10 bases. Germline V gene sequence: CDR1 KGHSH, CDR2 LQKENI. Here the CDR3 DNA reads TGTGCCAGCTCACCACCGGGGGGCGGGAATCAGCCCCAGCATTTT. As protein: CASSPPGGGNQPQHF.